The 15 T cell receptor beta chains presented below share a single source sample, sequenced in a study of cytomegalovirus exposure and HLA in healthy donors. The PCR was carried out with 60 Vbeta primers and 13 Jbeta primers. Using immunoSEQ multiplex PCR, the repertoire was profiled, and TCRdb retains in-frame clones only, with some absent. Across roughly 58,000 clones, the top ten clones capture roughly 11% of the sample. Source material: PBMCs. The receptor set was obtained from a woman aged 45-60 years in good health and CMV-seropositive.

The chain recombines TRBV7-2 with TRBJ1-5, with TRBD1 as a possible D gene (5 bases). Germline loops: CDR1 SGHTA, CDR2 FQGNSA. The ends were cut back, 6 bases at V and 0 bases at J, with 12 bases in the middle. The CDR3 extends over 15 amino acids. CDR3 in amino acids: CASRASGNSNQPQHF. In DNA form, the CDR3 reads TGTGCCAGCAGGGCCTCAGGGAATAGCAATCAGCCCCAGCATTTT.

V gene TRBV5-1 combines with J gene TRBJ1-2; 8 nucleotides agree with TRBD1. Germline assignment: CDR1 SGHRS and CDR2 YFSETQ. The length of the CDR3 is 13 residues. Losses at the gene ends were 4 bases for V and 2 bases for J; bases not matched to a gene: 1. CDR3 region: CASSGTGNYGYTF. The CDR3 nucleotides read TGCGCCAGCAGCGGGACAGGAAACTATGGCTACACCTTC.

The rearrangement joins TRBV10-1 to TRBJ1-2; the match to TRBD1 covers 8 bases. CDR3 length: 14 amino acids. The germline V gene encodes CDR1 WNHNN and CDR2 SYGVQD (reference sequence). Losses at the gene ends were 6 bases for V and 4 bases for J; bases not matched to a gene: 7. For the CDR3, the DNA is TGCGCCAGCAGACACACAGGGGGGGCCTATGGCTACACCTTC. It encodes CASRHTGGAYGYTF.

This chain joins TRBV30 and TRBJ1-1; D remains unclear. Germline V gives CDR1 GTSNPN, CDR2 SVGIG (reference sequence). Trimming removed 0 bases from V and 8 bases from J, with 10 bases in between. CDR3 length: 12 amino acids. The CDR3 sequence is CAWSVSLQEAFF. CDR3 nucleotide sequence: TGTGCCTGGAGTGTTTCTTTACAGGAAGCTTTCTTT.

The genes are TRBV11-2 and TRBJ1-3; weak D call: TRBD1 (6 bases). Germline CDR1 is SGHAT and CDR2 is FQNNGV. Trimming pared 1 base from V and 5 bases from J, leaving 15 bases between. The CDR3 is 16 residues long. The DNA of the CDR3 is TGTGCCAGCAGCTTAGTAGTAACAGGGCCTAGAAACACCATATATTTT. Translating it yields CASSLVVTGPRNTIYF.

Written as DNA, the CDR3 is TGTGCCAGCACCAGAGAGGGACTAGCGGGGGGGCCAGTGTTCTTC. Its translation: CASTREGLAGGPVFF. This chain joins TRBV6-4 and TRBJ2-1; 16 nucleotides agree with TRBD2. The V and J ends lost 7 bases and 15 bases, in that order; junction bases with no gene match: 12. Germline CDR1 is MRHNA and CDR2 is SNTAGT. The CDR3 length is 15 residues.

The chain is built from TRBV28 and TRBJ1-2; D may be TRBD1 (6 bases). CDR1 and CDR2 (germline): MDHEN, SYDVKM. Trimming took off 2 bases at V and 3 bases at J, with 13 bases between the two ends. The CDR3 contains 15 residues. The CDR3 DNA reads as TGTGCCAGCAGTTTAGAAAGAGGACAGTACTATGGCTACACCTTC. It codes for CASSLERGQYYGYTF.

The chain has TRBV30 and TRBJ2-7, with 8 nucleotides matching TRBD1. CDR1 and CDR2 from the germline V gene are GTSNPN and SVGIG (reference sequence). The junction had 8 bases not matched to a gene; V was cut back by 2 bases and J by 2 bases. This CDR3 has 15 residues. CDR3 bases: TGTGCCTGGAGTCCGGGGACAGGTAACCCCTACGAGCAGTACTTC. It yields the protein CAWSPGTGNPYEQYF.

The chain has TRBV19 and TRBJ1-5, with 9 nucleotides matching TRBD1. The junction had 5 bases not matched to a gene; V was cut back by 3 bases and J by 5 bases. Germline-derived CDR1 and CDR2 are LNHDA and SQIVND (reference sequence). The CDR3 is made up of 15 amino acids. The CDR3 DNA sequence: TGTGCCAGTAGTATTGGGGGACAGGGAGATCAGCCCCAGCATTTT. It codes for CASSIGGQGDQPQHF.

The genes are TRBV7-3 and TRBJ1-4, with D unclear. Looked up from germline, CDR1 is SGHTA and CDR2 is FQGTGA. Trimming shortened V by 3 bases and J by 6 bases, and 11 bases separated the two germline ends. CDR3 length equals 14 residues. The CDR3 DNA sequence: TGTGCCAGCAGCTTGACACCCTCGGATGAAAAACTGTTTTTT. Protein sequence: CASSLTPSDEKLFF.

This chain joins TRBV19 and TRBJ2-1, with a tentative D call TRBD2 (5 bases). CDR1 is LNHDA and CDR2 is SQIVND in the germline V gene (reference sequence). CDR3 length: 15 residues. The germline V and J ends were trimmed by 3 bases and 4 bases, with 13 bases remaining between them. The CDR3 here is CASSIGMGRYNEQFF. The DNA for the CDR3 is TGTGCCAGTAGTATTGGTATGGGGAGATACAATGAGCAGTTCTTC.

V and J are TRBV5-1 and TRBJ1-1, with 9 nucleotides matching TRBD1. J gave up 5 bases and V 4 bases, and 6 bases lay outside the gene matches. The CDR3 covers 14 residues. Per germline, CDR1 SGHRS and CDR2 YFSETQ. CDR3 coding DNA: TGCGCCAGCAGCGAGGGACAGGGTGGGACTGAAGCTTTCTTT. Residues: CASSEGQGGTEAFF.

The V gene is TRBV11-2, the J gene TRBJ2-1; D is perhaps TRBD1 (6 bases). Looked up from germline, CDR1 is SGHAT and CDR2 is FQNNGV. Trimming took off 4 bases at V and 7 bases at J, with 23 bases between the two ends. The CDR3 has 17 residues. CDR3 DNA: TGTGCCAGCAGCTCATTGACAGGACCCCTCACTGGGAATGAGCAGTTCTTC. This sequence encodes CASSSLTGPLTGNEQFF.

This chain joins TRBV7-9 and TRBJ1-6, with 7 bases identical to TRBD1. Germline-derived CDR1 and CDR2 are SEHNR and FQNEAQ (reference sequence). This CDR3 has 15 amino acids. V gave up 1 base and J gave up 7 bases; unmatched junction bases: 4. CDR3 protein: CASSLEPGGNSPLHF. Written as DNA, the CDR3 is TGTGCCAGCAGCTTAGAGCCAGGGGGAAATTCACCCCTCCACTTT. Looking up the rest from reference TRBV7-9 and TRBJ1-6 gives the full variable domain: DTGVSQNPRHKITKRGQNVTFRCDPISEHNRLYWYRQTLGQGPEFLTYFQNEAQLEKSRLLSDRFSAERPKGSFSTLEIQRTEQGDSAMYLCASSLEPGGNSPLHFGNGTRLTVT.

V usage is TRBV7-2 and J usage is TRBJ2-2; TRBD2 might be the D (5 bases). This CDR3 spans 14 amino acids. The germline V gene has CDR1 SGHTA and CDR2 FQGNSA. V was trimmed by 1 base and J by 3 bases, leaving 6 bases between them. The CDR3 loop is CASSLGGYTGELFF. CDR3 sequence (DNA): TGTGCCAGCAGCTTAGGAGGGTACACCGGGGAGCTGTTTTTT.